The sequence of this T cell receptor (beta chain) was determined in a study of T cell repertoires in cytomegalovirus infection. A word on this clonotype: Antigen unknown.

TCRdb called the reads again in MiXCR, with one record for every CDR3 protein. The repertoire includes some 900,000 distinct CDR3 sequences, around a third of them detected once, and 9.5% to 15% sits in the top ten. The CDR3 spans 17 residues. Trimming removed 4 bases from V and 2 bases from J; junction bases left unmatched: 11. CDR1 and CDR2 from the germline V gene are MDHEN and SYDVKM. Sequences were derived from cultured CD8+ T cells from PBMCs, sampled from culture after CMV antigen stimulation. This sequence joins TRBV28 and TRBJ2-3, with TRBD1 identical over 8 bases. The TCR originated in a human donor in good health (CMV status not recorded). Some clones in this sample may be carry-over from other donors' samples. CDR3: CASSSNRDRTFTDTQYF. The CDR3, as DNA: TGTGCCAGCAGTTCAAACCGGGACAGGACCTTCACAGATACGCAGTATTTT.